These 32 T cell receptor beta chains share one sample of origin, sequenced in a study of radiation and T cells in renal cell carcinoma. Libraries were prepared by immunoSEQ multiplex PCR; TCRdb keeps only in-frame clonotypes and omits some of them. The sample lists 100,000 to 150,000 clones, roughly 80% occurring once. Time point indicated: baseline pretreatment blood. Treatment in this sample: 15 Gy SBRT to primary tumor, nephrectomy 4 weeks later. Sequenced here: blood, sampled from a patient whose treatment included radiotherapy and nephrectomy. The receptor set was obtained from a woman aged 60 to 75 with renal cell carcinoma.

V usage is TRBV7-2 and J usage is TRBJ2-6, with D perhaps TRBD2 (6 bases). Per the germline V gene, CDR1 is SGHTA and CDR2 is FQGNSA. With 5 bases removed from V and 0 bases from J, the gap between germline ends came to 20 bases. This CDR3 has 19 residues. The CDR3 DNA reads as TGTGCCAGCAGCCGCACGCCCGGGGGTCCCAGCTCTGGGGCCAACGTCCTGACTTTC. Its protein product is CASSRTPGGPSSGANVLTF. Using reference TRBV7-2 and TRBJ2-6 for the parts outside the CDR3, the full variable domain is GAGVSQSPSNKVTEKGKDVELRCDPISGHTALYWYRQSLGQGLEFLIYFQGNSAPDKSGLPSDRFSAERTGGSVSTLTIQRTQQEDSAVYLCASSRTPGGPSSGANVLTFGAGSRLTVL.

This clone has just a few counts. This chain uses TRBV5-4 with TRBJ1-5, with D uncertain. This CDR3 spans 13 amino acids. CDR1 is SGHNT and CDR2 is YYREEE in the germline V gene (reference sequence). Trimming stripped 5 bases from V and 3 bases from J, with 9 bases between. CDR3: CASRGGINQPQHF. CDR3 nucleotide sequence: TGTGCCAGCAGGGGAGGGATCAATCAGCCCCAGCATTTT. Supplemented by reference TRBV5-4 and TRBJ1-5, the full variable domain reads ETGVTQSPTHLIKTRGQQVTLRCSSQSGHNTVSWYQQALGQGPQFIFQYYREEENGRGNFPPRFSGLQFPNYSSELNVNALELDDSALYLCASRGGINQPQHFGDGTRLSIL.

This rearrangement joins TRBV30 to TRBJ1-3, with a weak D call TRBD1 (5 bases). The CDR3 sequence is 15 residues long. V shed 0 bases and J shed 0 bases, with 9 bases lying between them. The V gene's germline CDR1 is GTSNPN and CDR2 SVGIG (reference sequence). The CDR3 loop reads CAWSVRQSSGNTIYF. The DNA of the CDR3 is TGTGCCTGGAGTGTCCGACAGAGCTCTGGAAACACCATATATTTT.

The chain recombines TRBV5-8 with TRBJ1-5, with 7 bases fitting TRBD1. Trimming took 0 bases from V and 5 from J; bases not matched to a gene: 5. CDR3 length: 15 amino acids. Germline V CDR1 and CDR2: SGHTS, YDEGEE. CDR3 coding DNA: TGTGCCAGCAGCTTGGGACAGGGTCTATATCAGCCCCAGCATTTT. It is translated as CASSLGQGLYQPQHF.

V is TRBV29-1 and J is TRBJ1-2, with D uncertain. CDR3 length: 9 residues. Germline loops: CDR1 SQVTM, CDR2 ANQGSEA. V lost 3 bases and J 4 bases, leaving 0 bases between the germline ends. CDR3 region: CSVDYGYTF. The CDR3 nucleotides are TGCAGCGTTGACTATGGCTACACCTTC.

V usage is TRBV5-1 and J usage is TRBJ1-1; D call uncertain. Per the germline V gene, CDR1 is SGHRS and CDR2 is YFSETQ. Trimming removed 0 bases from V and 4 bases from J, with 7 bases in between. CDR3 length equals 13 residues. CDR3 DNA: TGCGCCAGCAGCTTGGAAGGGTTCACTGAAGCTTTCTTT. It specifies CASSLEGFTEAFF.

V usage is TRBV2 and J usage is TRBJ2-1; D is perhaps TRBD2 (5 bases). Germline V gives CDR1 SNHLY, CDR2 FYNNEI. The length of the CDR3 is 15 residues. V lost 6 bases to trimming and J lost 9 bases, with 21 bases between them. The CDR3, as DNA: TGTGCCAGCAGCCCTAGCCGCTCTTACTTAAGTGAGCAGTTCTTC. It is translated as CASSPSRSYLSEQFF. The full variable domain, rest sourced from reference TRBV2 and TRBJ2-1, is EPEVTQTPSHQVTQMGQEVILRCVPISNHLYFYWYRQILGQKVEFLVSFYNNEISEKSEIFDDQFSVERPDGSNFTLKIRSTKLEDSAMYFCASSPSRSYLSEQFFGPGTRLTVL.

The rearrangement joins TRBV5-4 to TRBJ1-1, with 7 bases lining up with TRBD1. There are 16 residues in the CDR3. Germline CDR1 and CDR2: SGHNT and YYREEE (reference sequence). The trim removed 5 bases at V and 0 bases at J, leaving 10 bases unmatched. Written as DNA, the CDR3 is TGTGCCAGCAGTCGAGCCAGGGGGACGGTGAACACTGAAGCTTTCTTT. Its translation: CASSRARGTVNTEAFF.

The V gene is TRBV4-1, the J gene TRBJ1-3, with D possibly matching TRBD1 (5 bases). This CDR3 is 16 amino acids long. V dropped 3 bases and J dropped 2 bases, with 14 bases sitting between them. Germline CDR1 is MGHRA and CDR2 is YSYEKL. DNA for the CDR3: TGCGCCAGCAGCCATGGTTCGGGCAGGGCTGGAAACACCATATATTTT. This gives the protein CASSHGSGRAGNTIYF.

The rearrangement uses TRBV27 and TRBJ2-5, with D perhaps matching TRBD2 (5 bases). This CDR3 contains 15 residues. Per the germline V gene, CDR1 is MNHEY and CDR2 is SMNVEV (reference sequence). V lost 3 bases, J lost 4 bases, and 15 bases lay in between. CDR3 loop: CASSFTASAGETQYF. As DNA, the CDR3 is TGTGCCAGCAGTTTTACGGCCTCGGCGGGAGAGACCCAGTACTTC.

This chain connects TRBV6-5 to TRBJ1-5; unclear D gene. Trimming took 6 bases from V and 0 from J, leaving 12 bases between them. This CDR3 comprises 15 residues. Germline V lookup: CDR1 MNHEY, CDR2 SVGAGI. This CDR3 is CASSQTHYSNQPQHF. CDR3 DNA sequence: TGTGCCAGCAGCCAAACCCACTATAGCAATCAGCCCCAGCATTTT.

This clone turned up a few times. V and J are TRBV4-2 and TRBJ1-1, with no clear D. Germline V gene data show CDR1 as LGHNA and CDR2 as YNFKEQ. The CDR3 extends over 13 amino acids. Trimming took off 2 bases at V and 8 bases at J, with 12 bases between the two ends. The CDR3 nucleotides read TGTGCCAGCAGCCAATTGCTGGGCGGCGAAGCTTTCTTT. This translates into CASSQLLGGEAFF.

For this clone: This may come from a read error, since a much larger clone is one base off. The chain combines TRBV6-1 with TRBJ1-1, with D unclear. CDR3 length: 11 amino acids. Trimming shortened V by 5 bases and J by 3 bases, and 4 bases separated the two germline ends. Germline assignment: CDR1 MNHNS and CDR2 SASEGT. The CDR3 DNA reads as TGTGCCAGCAGTTCGGACACTGAAGCTTTCTTT. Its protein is CASSSDTEAFF.

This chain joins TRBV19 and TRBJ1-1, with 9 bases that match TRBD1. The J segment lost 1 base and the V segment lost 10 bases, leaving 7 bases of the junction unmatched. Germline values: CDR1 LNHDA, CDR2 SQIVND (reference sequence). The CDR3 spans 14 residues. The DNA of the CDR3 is TGTGCCACCCAAACAGGGGGCAAGAACACTGAAGCTTTCTTT. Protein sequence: CATQTGGKNTEAFF.

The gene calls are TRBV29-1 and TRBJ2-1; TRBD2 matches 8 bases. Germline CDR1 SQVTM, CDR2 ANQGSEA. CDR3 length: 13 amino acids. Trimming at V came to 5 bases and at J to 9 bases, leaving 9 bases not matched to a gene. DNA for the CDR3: TGCAGCGTTCGTAGTAGCGGGGTAGGTGAGCAGTTCTTC. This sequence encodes CSVRSSGVGEQFF.

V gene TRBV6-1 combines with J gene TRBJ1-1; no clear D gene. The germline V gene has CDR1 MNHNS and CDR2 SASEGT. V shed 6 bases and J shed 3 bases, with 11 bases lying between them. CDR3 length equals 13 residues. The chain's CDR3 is CASRATVYTEAFF. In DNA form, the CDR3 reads TGTGCCAGCAGGGCTACTGTTTACACTGAAGCTTTCTTT.

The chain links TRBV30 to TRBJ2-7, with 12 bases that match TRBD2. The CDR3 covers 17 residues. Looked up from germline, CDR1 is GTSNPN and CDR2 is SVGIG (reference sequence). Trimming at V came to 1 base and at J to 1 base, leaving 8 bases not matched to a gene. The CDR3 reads CAWSAMTSGRGSYEQYF. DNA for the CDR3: TGTGCCTGGAGTGCCATGACTAGCGGGAGAGGATCCTACGAGCAGTACTTC.

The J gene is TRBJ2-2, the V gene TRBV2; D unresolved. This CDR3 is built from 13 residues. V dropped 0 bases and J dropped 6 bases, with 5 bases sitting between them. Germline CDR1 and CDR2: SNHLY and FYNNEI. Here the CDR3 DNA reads TGTGCCAGCAGTGAAGCGTACCCCGGGGAGCTGTTTTTT. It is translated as CASSEAYPGELFF.

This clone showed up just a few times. The chain's CDR3 is CASSYPGSNSPLHF. In DNA form, the CDR3 reads TGTGCCAGCAGTTACCCAGGTTCTAATTCACCCCTCCACTTT. This chain uses TRBV6-6 with TRBJ1-6; D is unclear. V was shortened by 2 bases and J by 6 bases, with 8 bases between the two germline ends. This CDR3 is 14 amino acids long. CDR1 and CDR2 (germline): MNHNY, SVGAGI (reference sequence).

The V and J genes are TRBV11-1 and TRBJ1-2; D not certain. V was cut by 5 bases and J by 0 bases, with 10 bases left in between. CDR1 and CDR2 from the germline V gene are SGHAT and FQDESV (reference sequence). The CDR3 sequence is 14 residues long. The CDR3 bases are TGTGCCAGCAGCGCGGACCGGGCTAACTATGGCTACACCTTC. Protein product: CASSADRANYGYTF.

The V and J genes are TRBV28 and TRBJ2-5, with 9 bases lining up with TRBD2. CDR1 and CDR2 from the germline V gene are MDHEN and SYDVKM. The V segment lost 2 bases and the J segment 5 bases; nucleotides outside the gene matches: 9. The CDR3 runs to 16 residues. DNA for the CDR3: TGTGCCAGCAGTTTAGGTCCTAGCGGGGTAATGGAGACCCAGTACTTC. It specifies CASSLGPSGVMETQYF. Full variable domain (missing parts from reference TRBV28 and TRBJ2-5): DVKVTQSSRYLVKRTGEKVFLECVQDMDHENMFWYRQDPGLGLRLIYFSYDVKMKEKGDIPEGYSVSREKKERFSLILESASTNQTSMYLCASSLGPSGVMETQYFGPGTRLLVL.

The CDR3 loop is CASSVGAREDEQYF. The CDR3 DNA reads as TGTGCCAGCAGCGTAGGGGCCAGGGAAGACGAGCAGTACTTC. This chain connects TRBV9 to TRBJ2-7; the D gene is possibly TRBD1 (5 bases). V was pared by 0 bases and J by 5 bases, with 12 bases between. Germline V gives CDR1 SGDLS, CDR2 YYNGEE. The CDR3 has 14 residues.

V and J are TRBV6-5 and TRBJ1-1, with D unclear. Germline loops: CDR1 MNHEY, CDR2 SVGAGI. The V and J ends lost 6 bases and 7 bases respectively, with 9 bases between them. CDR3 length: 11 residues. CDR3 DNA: TGTGCCAGCAGCCATCAAATTGAAGCTTTCTTT. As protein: CASSHQIEAFF.

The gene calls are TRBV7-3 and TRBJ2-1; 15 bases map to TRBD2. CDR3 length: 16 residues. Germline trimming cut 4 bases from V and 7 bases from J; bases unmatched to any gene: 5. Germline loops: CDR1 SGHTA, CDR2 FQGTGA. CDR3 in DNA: TGTGCCAGCAGCTATAAGGGGACTAGCGGGGGGAATGAGCAGTTCTTC. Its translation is CASSYKGTSGGNEQFF.

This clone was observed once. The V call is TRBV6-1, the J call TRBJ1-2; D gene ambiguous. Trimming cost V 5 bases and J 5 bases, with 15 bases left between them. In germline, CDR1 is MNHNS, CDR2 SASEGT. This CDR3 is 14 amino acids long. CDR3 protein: CASSPGRRDYGYTF. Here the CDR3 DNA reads TGTGCCAGCAGTCCTGGCCGGCGGGATTATGGCTACACCTTC.

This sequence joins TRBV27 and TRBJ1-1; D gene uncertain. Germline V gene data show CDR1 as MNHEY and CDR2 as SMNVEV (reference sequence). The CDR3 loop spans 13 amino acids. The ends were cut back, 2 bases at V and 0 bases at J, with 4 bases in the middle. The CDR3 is CASSLSLNTEAFF. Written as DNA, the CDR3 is TGTGCCAGCAGTTTAAGTCTGAACACTGAAGCTTTCTTT.

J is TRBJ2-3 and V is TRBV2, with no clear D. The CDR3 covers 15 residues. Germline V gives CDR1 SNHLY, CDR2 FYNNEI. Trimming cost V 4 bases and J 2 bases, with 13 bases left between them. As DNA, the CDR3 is TGTGCCAGCAGTGTAGGCCAACTTAACACAGATACGCAGTATTTT. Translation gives CASSVGQLNTDTQYF.

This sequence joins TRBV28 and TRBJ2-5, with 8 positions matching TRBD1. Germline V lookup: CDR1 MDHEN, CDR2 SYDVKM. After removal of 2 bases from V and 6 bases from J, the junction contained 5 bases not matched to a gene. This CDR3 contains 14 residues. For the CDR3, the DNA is TGTGCCAGCAGTTTAACAGGGGGAAGGAAGACCCAGTACTTC. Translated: CASSLTGGRKTQYF.

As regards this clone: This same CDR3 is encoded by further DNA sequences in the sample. The CDR3 DNA follows: TGTGCCAGCAGTTTTCGGCTAGCGGGGTTGGGAGAGACCCAGTACTTC. This gives the protein CASSFRLAGLGETQYF. The chain has TRBV27 and TRBJ2-5; 9 bases are shared with TRBD2. The CDR3 is 16 residues long. Looked up from germline, CDR1 is MNHEY and CDR2 is SMNVEV (reference sequence). J gave up 4 bases and V 3 bases, and 9 bases lay outside the gene matches.

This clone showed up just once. The CDR3, as DNA: TGTGCCAGCTCACCGTCCCAAAGCACAGATACGCAGTATTTT. Its translation: CASSPSQSTDTQYF. The chain recombines TRBV18 with TRBJ2-3; no definite D call. The ends were cut back, 3 bases at V and 0 bases at J, with 7 bases in the middle. This CDR3 is built from 14 residues. Germline V gives CDR1 KGHSH, CDR2 LQKENI. The full variable domain, in which reference TRBV18 and TRBJ2-3 provide the parts outside the CDR3, is NAGVMQNPRHLVRRRGQEARLRCSPMKGHSHVYWYRQLPEEGLKFMVYLQKENIIDESGMPKERFSAEFPKEGPSILRIQQVVRGDSAAYFCASSPSQSTDTQYFGPGTRLTVL.

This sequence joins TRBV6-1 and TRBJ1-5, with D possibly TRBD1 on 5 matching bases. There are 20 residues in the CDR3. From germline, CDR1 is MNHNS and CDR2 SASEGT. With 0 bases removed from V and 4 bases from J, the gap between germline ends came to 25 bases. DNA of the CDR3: TGTGCCAGCAGTGAAGCTGCCCCTACAGGTTATGGGGGAGGGAATCAGCCCCAGCATTTT. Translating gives CASSEAAPTGYGGGNQPQHF.

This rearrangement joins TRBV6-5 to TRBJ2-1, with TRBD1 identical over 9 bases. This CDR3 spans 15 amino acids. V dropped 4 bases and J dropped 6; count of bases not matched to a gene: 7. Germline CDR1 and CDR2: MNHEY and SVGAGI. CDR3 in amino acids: CASSFSGQGGNEQFF. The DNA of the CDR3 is TGTGCCAGCAGTTTTTCGGGACAGGGAGGCAATGAGCAGTTCTTC.